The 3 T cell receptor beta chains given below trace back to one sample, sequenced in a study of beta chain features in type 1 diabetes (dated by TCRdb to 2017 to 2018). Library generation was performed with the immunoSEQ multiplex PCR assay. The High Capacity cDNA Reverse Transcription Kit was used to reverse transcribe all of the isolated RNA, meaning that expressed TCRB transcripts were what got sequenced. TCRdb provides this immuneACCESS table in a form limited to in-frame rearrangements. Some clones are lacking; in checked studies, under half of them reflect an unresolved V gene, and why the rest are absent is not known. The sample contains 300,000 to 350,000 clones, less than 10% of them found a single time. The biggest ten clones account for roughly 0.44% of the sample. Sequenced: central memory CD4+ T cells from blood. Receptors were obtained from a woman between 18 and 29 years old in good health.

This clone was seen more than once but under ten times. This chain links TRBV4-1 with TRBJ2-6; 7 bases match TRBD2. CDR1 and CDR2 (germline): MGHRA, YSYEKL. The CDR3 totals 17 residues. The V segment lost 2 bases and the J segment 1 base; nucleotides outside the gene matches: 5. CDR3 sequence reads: CASSQTGRPSGANVLTF. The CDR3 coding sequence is TGCGCCAGCAGCCAAACCGGGAGGCCTTCTGGGGCCAACGTCCTGACTTTC.

In DNA form, the CDR3 reads TGCGCCAGCAGCCAAGACATCGGGGGCTCGACAACTAATGAAAAACTGTTTTTT. Residues: CASSQDIGGSTTNEKLFF. This chain uses TRBV4-3 with TRBJ1-4; D perhaps matches TRBD1 (6 bases). The germline V and J ends were trimmed by 0 bases and 0 bases, with 14 bases remaining between them. The CDR3 is made up of 18 amino acids. The germline gives CDR1 LGHNA, CDR2 YSLEER.

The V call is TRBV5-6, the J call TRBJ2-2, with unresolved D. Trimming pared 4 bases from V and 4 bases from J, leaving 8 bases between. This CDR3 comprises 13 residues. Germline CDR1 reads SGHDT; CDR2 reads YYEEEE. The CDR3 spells CASSPRSTGELFF. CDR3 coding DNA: TGTGCCAGCAGCCCCCGTTCCACCGGGGAGCTGTTTTTT.